These 2 T cell receptor beta chains were all obtained from the same sample, sequenced in a study of OX40 agonist ivuxolimab in advanced cancers. Sequencing used immunoSEQ multiplex PCR; TCRdb keeps in-frame clones, though not all of them. The sample records approximately 71,000 clones, around 94% being singletons. The sample was CD4+ or CD8+ T cells sorted from blood, taken in a trial of the OX40 agonist ivuxolimab. The receptor set was obtained from an adult with an advanced solid tumor such as melanoma, head and neck, liver or kidney cancer.

In nucleotides, the CDR3 is TGTGCCAGTGGGGACTCCCCTTATGGGACCGGGGAGCTGTTTTTT. Amino acid sequence: CASGDSPYGTGELFF. The chain links TRBV27 to TRBJ2-2; possibly TRBD2 for D (6 bases). Trimming pared 9 bases from V and 5 bases from J, leaving 19 bases between. The CDR3 loop spans 15 amino acids. CDR1 MNHEY and CDR2 SMNVEV come from the germline V gene (reference sequence).

CDR3 region: CASSLAPTGFDYGYTF. Written as DNA, the CDR3 is TGTGCCAGCAGCTTGGCCCCTACAGGGTTCGACTATGGCTACACCTTC. The chain carries TRBV5-6 and TRBJ1-2, with a weak D call TRBD1 (6 bases). The CDR3 runs 16 residues. Trimming shortened V by 0 bases and J by 3 bases, and 15 bases separated the two germline ends. In germline, CDR1 is SGHDT, CDR2 YYEEEE. Together with reference TRBV5-6 and TRBJ1-2, the CDR3 gives the full variable domain: DAGVTQSPTHLIKTRGQQVTLRCSPKSGHDTVSWYQQALGQGPQFIFQYYEEEERQRGNFPDRFSGHQFPNYSSELNVNALLLGDSALYLCASSLAPTGFDYGYTFGSGTRLTVV.